This T cell receptor (beta chain) was found in a study of cytomegalovirus exposure and HLA in healthy donors. Study context: HLA-typed donors were the source of about 85 million unique TCRs, which an early data release held.

60 Vbeta and 13 Jbeta primers were used in PCR. Clones were sequenced by immunoSEQ multiplex PCR, and TCRdb holds only the in-frame ones, with some missing. In the table there are some 29,000 clones, 44% of which are singletons. Trimming at V came to 5 bases and at J to 0 bases, leaving 4 bases not matched to a gene. Germline CDR1 and CDR2: MDHEN and SYDVKM. The CDR3 extends over 15 amino acids. The source material was PBMCs. This chain uses TRBV28 with TRBJ2-1; 7 bases are shared with TRBD1. This sequence was found in a woman between 50 and 59 years old in good health and CMV-seronegative. The CDR3: CASSGGQSSYNEQFF. The DNA of the CDR3 is TGTGCCAGCAGTGGGGGACAGAGCTCCTACAATGAGCAGTTCTTC. The variable domain in full, with the rest retrieved from reference TRBV28 and TRBJ2-1, is DVKVTQSSRYLVKRTGEKVFLECVQDMDHENMFWYRQDPGLGLRLIYFSYDVKMKEKGDIPEGYSVSREKKERFSLILESASTNQTSMYLCASSGGQSSYNEQFFGPGTRLTVL.